This T cell receptor beta chain is drawn from a study of graft-versus-host responses after intestinal transplantation. Using immunoSEQ multiplex PCR, the repertoire was profiled, and TCRdb retains in-frame clones only, with some absent. The repertoire holds under 45,000 clones, with about 90% as singletons. V shed 10 bases and J shed 1 base, with 7 bases lying between them. The CDR3 sequence is 11 residues long. Germline V CDR1 and CDR2: ENHRY, SYGVKD. The receptor's source is a human patient who received an intestinal transplant, so some T cells may come from the graft donor. This specimen consisted of PBMCs, obtained around 270 days after transplant. J is TRBJ2-5 and V is TRBV10-3; no definite D call. This chain's CDR3 is CATAFQETQYF. The CDR3 region has the DNA TGTGCCACAGCCTTCCAAGAGACCCAGTACTTC.